This T cell receptor (beta chain) emerged from a study of blood T cells in healthy people across ages. This clonotype was detected ten times or more. A read error may produce the germline difference seen at one junction end. Germline lookup yields CDR1 SGHRS and CDR2 YFSETQ. CDR3 size: 13 residues. Primers used in a second PCR of roughly 6 to 12 cycles were a sample-barcoded 5' primer and a J-beta primer mix. One entry per CDR3 protein, called by TCRdb with MiXCR from the 5' RACE reads. The sample carries about 650,000 distinct CDR3 sequences, roughly 32% recorded once. The clonotype was recovered from an elderly woman in good health. V and J are TRBV5-1 and TRBJ2-1; D not resolved. Sequenced input: blood. The CDR3 sequence is CASSLDSYNEQFF. The DNA for the CDR3 is TGTGCCAGCAGCTTAGACTCGTACAATGAGCAGTTCTTC.